The sequence of this T cell receptor beta chain was determined in a study of T cells after posttransplantation cyclophosphamide. Germline V gene data show CDR1 as MNHEY and CDR2 as SVGAGI. The length of the CDR3 is 14 residues. Trimming stripped 2 bases from V and 9 bases from J, with 14 bases between. With regard to this clone: Its antigen is unidentified.

Sequenced by immunoSEQ multiplex PCR; TCRdb stores in-frame clones only, minus some. Among roughly 6,800 clones listed, about 91% were seen once. Findings of the study overall: Skin or GI-infiltrating T cells shared few TRB sequences with blood. Recipient CMV seropositivity and CMV reactivation strongly tracked TRB clonality. Donor CD8+ memory clones often dominated recipient blood repertoires at later times.

This receptor was obtained from a woman between 50 and 59 years old in good health and a related stem cell transplant donor. Specimen: CD4+ T cells sorted from blood. The chain uses TRBV6-5 and TRBJ1-5; a possible D gene is TRBD1 (5 bases). The CDR3 reads CASSYRTKVGPQHF. In DNA, the CDR3 is TGTGCCAGCAGTTACCGGACAAAAGTGGGGCCCCAGCATTTT.